This T cell receptor beta chain came from a study of blood T cell repertoires in COVID-19. Study-wide background: The analysed material was cDNA or gDNA that came from T cells, B-cell-depleted T cells, or PBMCs.

Clones were read by immunoSEQ multiplex PCR, and TCRdb kept only the in-frame ones, dropping some. The table lists some 130,000 clones, roughly nine tenths of them singletons. The CDR3 has 17 residues. Germline CDR1 GTSNPN, CDR2 SVGIG (reference sequence). Trimming removed 0 bases from V and 3 bases from J, with 18 bases in between. V and J are TRBV30 and TRBJ1-5; TRBD1 might be the D (5 bases). The sample taken for sequencing was peripheral blood. This clonotype originated in an older woman with COVID-19, enrolled during active disease. Written as DNA, the CDR3 is TGTGCCTGGAGTGTACTCGAGGGTCGGGGGTTCAATCAGCCCCAGCATTTT. This codes for CAWSVLEGRGFNQPQHF.